These 17 T cell receptor beta chains came from one sample sequenced in a study of PD-L1 blockade in urothelial cancer. Data came from immunoSEQ multiplex PCR; TCRdb stores just in-frame clones and leaves some out. The repertoire holds fewer than 40,000 clones, with around 86% as singletons. The source was PBMCs, collected around atezolizumab (anti-PD-L1) treatment. These receptors all come from a man aged 50 to 59 with urothelial cancer.

This clone was counted once. The chain employs TRBV7-2 and TRBJ2-7; 7 bases agree with TRBD2. Germline V gene sequence: CDR1 SGHTA, CDR2 FQGNSA. This CDR3 contains 14 residues. V lost 4 bases to trimming and J lost 2 bases; unmatched junction nucleotides: 5. CDR3 DNA sequence: TGTGCCAGCAGCTCGGGGGGTGGACCCTACGAGCAGTACTTC. Amino acid sequence: CASSSGGGPYEQYF.

This clone was recorded once. The chain uses TRBV14 and TRBJ2-3; 8 nucleotides agree with TRBD2. Per germline, CDR1 SGHDN and CDR2 FVKESK. V shed 0 bases and J 6 bases; nucleotides not matched to a gene: 11. The CDR3 runs to 17 residues. The CDR3 DNA is TGTGCCAGCAGCCAAGAAGTAGCGGGGAGGTTTTTGGATACGCAGTATTTT. Encoded protein: CASSQEVAGRFLDTQYF.

The V call is TRBV29-1, the J call TRBJ1-2, with TRBD1 matching over 10 bases. Germline-derived CDR1 and CDR2 are SQVTM and ANQGSEA. The V and J ends lost 2 bases and 8 bases, in that order; junction bases with no gene match: 11. The CDR3 spans 15 residues. In DNA form, the CDR3 reads TGCAGCGTTGAATTTTCGGAGACAGGGGGCGAAGGCTACACCTTC. The encoded protein is CSVEFSETGGEGYTF.

V and J are TRBV2 and TRBJ2-2; 9 bases align to TRBD2. Germline CDR1 SNHLY, CDR2 FYNNEI. The CDR3 spans 15 residues. V was clipped by 6 bases and J by 7 bases; unmatched bases: 9. The CDR3 DNA is TGTGCCAGCAGAAGAATAGCGGGAGACTTCGGGGAGCTGTTTTTT. Translating gives CASRRIAGDFGELFF.

This chain joins TRBV5-1 and TRBJ2-7; perhaps TRBD2 as D (6 bases). The CDR3 is 17 residues long. V lost 6 bases, J lost 7 bases, and 29 bases lay in between. The germline CDR1 and CDR2 sequences are SGHRS and YFSETQ. CDR3 bases: TGCGCCAGCACCCAAGGGGACTTAACAGCGTCTGCTAGGGAGCAGTACTTC. This translates into CASTQGDLTASAREQYF. Full variable domain (remainder filled in from reference TRBV5-1 and TRBJ2-7): KAGVTQTPRYLIKTRGQQVTLSCSPISGHRSVSWYQQTPGQGLQFLFEYFSETQRNKGNFPGRFSGRQFSNSRSEMNVSTLELGDSALYLCASTQGDLTASAREQYFGPGTRLTVT.

This clone was counted a single time. The V gene is TRBV30, the J gene TRBJ1-4, with TRBD1 as a possible D gene (5 bases). Germline V gives CDR1 GTSNPN, CDR2 SVGIG (reference sequence). V lost 8 bases to trimming and J lost 0 bases, with 10 bases between them. There are 13 residues in the CDR3. The DNA of the CDR3 is TGTGCCCCTCGGGGGGCAACTAATGAAAAACTGTTTTTT. It translates to CAPRGATNEKLFF.

The chain has TRBV2 and TRBJ2-7, with 10 positions matching TRBD2. Germline values: CDR1 SNHLY, CDR2 FYNNEI. The CDR3 contains 15 residues. Trimming at V came to 5 bases and at J to 2 bases, leaving 6 bases not matched to a gene. In nucleotides, the CDR3 is TGTGCCAGCAGTAGGAATAGCGGGGGGCCCTACGAGCAGTACTTC. As protein: CASSRNSGGPYEQYF. The whole variable domain, remainder taken from reference TRBV2 and TRBJ2-7, is EPEVTQTPSHQVTQMGQEVILRCVPISNHLYFYWYRQILGQKVEFLVSFYNNEISEKSEIFDDQFSVERPDGSNFTLKIRSTKLEDSAMYFCASSRNSGGPYEQYFGPGTRLTVT.

The chain uses TRBV4-2 and TRBJ2-1; D is ambiguous. The CDR3 is 13 amino acids. Germline values: CDR1 LGHNA, CDR2 YNFKEQ. The ends were cut back, 0 bases at V and 9 bases at J, with 9 bases in the middle. Here the CDR3 DNA reads TGTGCCAGCAGCCAAGAAATGTTCGGTGAGCAGTTCTTC. This gives the protein CASSQEMFGEQFF.

This chain links TRBV10-2 with TRBJ2-3; 12 bases are a match to TRBD2. The CDR3 runs 16 residues. With V trimmed by 2 bases and J by 2 bases, 2 bases remained unmatched. Germline V gene data show CDR1 as WSHSY and CDR2 as SAAADI. The CDR3 spells CASSERLAGVTDTQYF. The CDR3 DNA reads TGCGCCAGCAGTGAGCGACTAGCGGGGGTCACAGATACGCAGTATTTT.

This rearrangement joins TRBV5-6 to TRBJ2-7; TRBD1 is a possible D gene (5 bases). Germline values: CDR1 SGHDT, CDR2 YYEEEE. V lost 2 bases and J 1 base, leaving 7 bases between the germline ends. The CDR3 is 13 amino acids. CDR3 sequence: CASSLGQSYEQYF. The CDR3 nucleotides are TGTGCCAGCAGCTTAGGACAATCCTACGAGCAGTACTTC. The full variable domain, completed using reference TRBV5-6 and TRBJ2-7, is DAGVTQSPTHLIKTRGQQVTLRCSPKSGHDTVSWYQQALGQGPQFIFQYYEEEERQRGNFPDRFSGHQFPNYSSELNVNALLLGDSALYLCASSLGQSYEQYFGPGTRLTVT.

This chain uses TRBV18 with TRBJ1-5; D is perhaps TRBD1 (6 bases). CDR1 and CDR2 (germline): KGHSH, LQKENI. The V and J ends lost 1 base and 1 base respectively, with 11 bases between them. There are 16 residues in the CDR3. The CDR3 nucleotides read TGTGCCAGCTCACCACTTTCGCAGGGGAGCAATCAGCCCCAGCATTTT. Its protein product is CASSPLSQGSNQPQHF.

CDR3 coding DNA: TGTGCCAGCAGCAGGGGGTGGTACACCGGGGAGCTGTTTTTT. Amino acids: CASSRGWYTGELFF. J is TRBJ2-2 and V is TRBV6-5; 7 bases map to TRBD1. V trimming: 6 bases; J trimming: 3 bases; junction bases outside the gene matches: 4. Germline V gene data show CDR1 as MNHEY and CDR2 as SVGAGI. This CDR3 has 14 amino acids.

This chain uses TRBV28 with TRBJ2-7, with D perhaps TRBD1 (5 bases). Trimming shortened V by 6 bases and J by 3 bases, and 24 bases separated the two germline ends. Germline-derived CDR1 and CDR2 are MDHEN and SYDVKM. The length of the CDR3 is 17 residues. In DNA form, the CDR3 reads TGTGCCAGCAGCCCGCTTACAGGTTTAGGACGAGTCTACGAGCAGTACTTC. Translating gives CASSPLTGLGRVYEQYF.

The chain has TRBV27 and TRBJ1-1; 7 bases align to TRBD1. Trimming removed 4 bases from V and 2 bases from J; junction bases left unmatched: 7. Germline CDR1 reads MNHEY; CDR2 reads SMNVEV (reference sequence). The CDR3 consists of 15 residues. The CDR3 loop reads CASSWQGGRNTEAFF. Written as DNA, the CDR3 is TGTGCCAGCAGTTGGCAGGGGGGTCGTAACACTGAAGCTTTCTTT.

The chain uses TRBV11-2 and TRBJ2-2; D is uncertain. The CDR3 contains 13 residues. The germline CDR1 and CDR2 sequences are SGHAT and FQNNGV. V was trimmed by 4 bases and J by 3 bases, leaving 6 bases between them. The CDR3 reads CASSSLDTGELFF. The CDR3 DNA sequence: TGTGCCAGCAGCTCCCTAGACACCGGGGAGCTGTTTTTT.

The genes are TRBV27 and TRBJ2-3, with TRBD2 identical over 16 bases. Unmatched junction bases numbered 4, after V lost 5 bases and J lost 5 bases. Germline lookup yields CDR1 MNHEY and CDR2 SMNVEV (reference sequence). This CDR3 comprises 16 residues. In nucleotides, the CDR3 is TGTGCCAGCAGTCCGGGACTAGCGGGGGGGGGAGATACGCAGTATTTT. It codes for CASSPGLAGGGDTQYF.

This clone was found a few times. This chain links TRBV19 with TRBJ2-1; perhaps TRBD2 as D (5 bases). Germline assignment: CDR1 LNHDA and CDR2 SQIVND (reference sequence). This CDR3 is built from 15 residues. Trimming pared 3 bases from V and 8 bases from J, leaving 17 bases between. CDR3 bases: TGTGCCAGTAGTATCCTGGGGAGTAAGGTCGATGAGCAGTTCTTC. The encoded protein is CASSILGSKVDEQFF.